The 7 T cell receptor beta chains below come from one sample, sequenced in a study of blood T cells in healthy people across ages. The authors ran a second PCR of 7 to 11 cycles using a sample-barcoded 5' primer and a J-beta primer mix. One entry per CDR3 protein results from TCRdb running MiXCR on the 5' RACE reads. Among approximately 900,000 distinct CDR3 sequences listed, under 50% were seen once. Source material: blood. These receptors all come from a young man in good health.

The rearrangement uses TRBV24-1 and TRBJ2-7; D possibly corresponds to TRBD1 (6 bases). The end of the DNA aligns better with TRBJ2-5, so the J call may be wrong. The CDR3 totals 16 residues. Germline V gene data show CDR1 as KGHDR and CDR2 as SFDVKD. The chain's CDR3 is CATSDPFEDSQETQYF. The CDR3 region has the DNA TGTGCCACCAGTGACCCGTTTGAGGACAGCCAAGAGACCCAGTACTTC.

The rearrangement links TRBV20-1 to TRBJ1-5, with D perhaps matching TRBD1 (5 bases). This CDR3 has 14 amino acids. In germline, CDR1 is DFQATT, CDR2 SNEGSKA (reference sequence). V lost 1 base, J lost 5 bases, and 12 bases lay in between. The CDR3, as DNA: TGCAGTGCTAGAGGGGGCGCAGGAGATCAGCCCCAGCATTTT. Protein sequence: CSARGGAGDQPQHF.

This clonotype was counted between two and nine times. The V gene is TRBV20-1, the J gene TRBJ1-2, with 9 positions matching TRBD1. The V gene end was trimmed by 6 bases and the J gene end by 5 bases; junction bases not matched to a gene: 7. The germline V gene has CDR1 DFQATT and CDR2 SNEGSKA (reference sequence). This CDR3 has 13 residues. Here the CDR3 DNA reads TGCAGTGCGCGGACAGGGGCTTCATATGGCTACACCTTC. It specifies CSARTGASYGYTF.

V gene TRBV2 combines with J gene TRBJ1-1; 7 bases match TRBD1. V lost 4 bases and J lost 0; bases outside the gene matches: 2. There are 14 residues in the CDR3. CDR1 is SNHLY and CDR2 is FYNNEI in the germline V gene. The CDR3 reads CASSVQGVNTEAFF. For the CDR3, the DNA is TGTGCCAGCAGTGTGCAGGGGGTGAACACTGAAGCTTTCTTT.

The V and J genes are TRBV7-2 and TRBJ1-2, with a tentative D call TRBD1 (6 bases). Germline CDR1 is SGHTA and CDR2 is FQGNSA. The V end lost 5 bases, the J end lost 6 bases, and 10 bases lay between the germline ends. This CDR3 is built from 12 residues. The CDR3 sequence: CASSGGQNGYTF. In nucleotides, the CDR3 is TGTGCCAGCAGCGGTGGACAGAATGGCTACACCTTC.

V usage is TRBV11-1 and J usage is TRBJ2-3; possibly TRBD1 for D (6 bases). Germline CDR1 and CDR2: SGHAT and FQDESV (reference sequence). The V and J ends lost 4 bases and 5 bases respectively, with 13 bases between them. The CDR3 covers 14 residues. Written as DNA, the CDR3 is TGTGCCAGCAGCTCCCCAGGGGCAGGAGATACGCAGTATTTT. Translation: CASSSPGAGDTQYF.

V is TRBV7-2 and J is TRBJ2-5; 8 bases map to TRBD2. In germline, CDR1 is SGHTA, CDR2 FQGNSA. The CDR3 spans 17 residues. J gave up 13 bases and V 1 base, and 20 bases lay outside the gene matches. The CDR3 spells CASSLDLRGAFSYERYF. For the CDR3, the DNA is TGTGCCAGCAGCTTAGATTTGCGGGGGGCCTTCTCCTACGAGCGGTACTTC.